This TCR beta chain derives from a study of Ad26.COV2.S vaccination and SARS-CoV-2 variants. Treatment defined: roughly 18 received Ad26.COV2.S at low or high dose, single or two shots; about 5 received placebo; per-sample allocation not given. At day 63 after the first vaccine or placebo injection, samples were drawn. This Boston cohort included adults aged 18-55 years. As its vector, the vaccine had Ad26, which expressed Wuhan-strain SARS-CoV-2 spike. Per germline, CDR1 SGHTA and CDR2 FQGNSA. This CDR3 comprises 19 residues. V trimming: 4 bases; J trimming: 0 bases; junction bases outside the gene matches: 10. Sequencing was performed with immunoSEQ multiplex PCR; in TCRdb, only in-frame clones are kept and a portion is missing. The sample consists of under 550,000 clones, 90% of them appearing once.

The chain employs TRBV7-2 and TRBJ2-3; 13 positions agree with TRBD2. The sample in question was peripheral blood, obtained in a trial of Ad26.COV2.S vaccine versus placebo. The TCR was taken from a person between 18 and 65 years old who received the Ad26.COV2.S COVID-19 vaccine or a placebo. This CDR3 reads CASSSDRTSGSFSTDTQYF. The DNA of the CDR3 is TGTGCCAGCAGCTCCGATAGGACTAGCGGGAGCTTCAGCACAGATACGCAGTATTTT.